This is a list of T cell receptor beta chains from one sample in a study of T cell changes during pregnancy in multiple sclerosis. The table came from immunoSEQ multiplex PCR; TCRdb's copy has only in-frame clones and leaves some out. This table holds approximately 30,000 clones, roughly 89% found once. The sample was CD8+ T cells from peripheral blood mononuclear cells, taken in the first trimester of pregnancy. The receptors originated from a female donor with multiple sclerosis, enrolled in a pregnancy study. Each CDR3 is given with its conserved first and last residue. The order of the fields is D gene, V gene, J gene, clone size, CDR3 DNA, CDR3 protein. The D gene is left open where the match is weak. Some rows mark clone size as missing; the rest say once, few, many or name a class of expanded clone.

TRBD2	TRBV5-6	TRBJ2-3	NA	TGTGCCAGCAGTTTTACCACTAGCGGGCGATCTAGCACAGATACGCAGTATTTT	CASSFTTSGRSSTDTQYF
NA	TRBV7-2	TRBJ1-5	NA	TGTGCCAGCAGCTTAGAGGCAGGTTATAGCAATCAGCCCCAGCATTTT	CASSLEAGYSNQPQHF
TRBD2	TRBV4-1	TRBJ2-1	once	TGCGCCAGCAGCCAAGAGGGTATTCCTAGCGGGAGGACTGAGCAGTTCTTC	CASSQEGIPSGRTEQFF
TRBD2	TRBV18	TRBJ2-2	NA	TGTGCCAGCTCACCATACCCTAAACGGGAGGGGAACACCGGGGAGCTGTTTTTT	CASSPYPKREGNTGELFF
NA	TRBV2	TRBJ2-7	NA	TGTGCCAGCATAGCCGACAGTCTATCCTACGAGCAGTACTTC	CASIADSLSYEQYF
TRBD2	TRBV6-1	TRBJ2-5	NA	TGTGCCAGCAGTGTTACTAGCGGGAGTTTCACGGAGACCCAGTACTTC	CASSVTSGSFTETQYF
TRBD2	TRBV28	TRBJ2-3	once	TGTGCCAGCAGTACCCGTAGCGGGAGGGCCGTCACAGATACGCAGTATTTT	CASSTRSGRAVTDTQYF
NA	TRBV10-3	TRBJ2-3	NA	TGTGCCATCAGTGACGGGGTCTACACAGATACGCAGTATTTT	CAISDGVYTDTQYF
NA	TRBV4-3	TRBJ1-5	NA	TGCGCCAGCAGCCAAGACAACAGCATCAATCAGCCCCAGCATTTT	CASSQDNSINQPQHF
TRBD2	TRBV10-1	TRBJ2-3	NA	TGCGCCAGCAGTGAGTCGACTAGCGAAAGCACAGATACGCAGTATTTT	CASSESTSESTDTQYF
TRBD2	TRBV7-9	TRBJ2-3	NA	TGTGCCAGCAGCTTCCTGACTAGCGTGCTCACAGATACGCAGTATTTT	CASSFLTSVLTDTQYF
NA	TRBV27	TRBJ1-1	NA	TGTGCCAGCAGCTTTACTGGAGGAGTGGGTGAAGCTTTCTTT	CASSFTGGVGEAFF
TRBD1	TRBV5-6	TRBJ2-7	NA	TGTGCCAGCAGCGGGGGACAGGAAGTGAACGGGCAGTACTTC	CASSGGQEVNGQYF
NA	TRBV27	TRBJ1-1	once	TGTGCCAGCAGTTACACGGCAGGGCTCCCGAACACTGAAGCTTTCTTT	CASSYTAGLPNTEAFF
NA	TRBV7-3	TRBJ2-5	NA	TGTGCCAGCAGCTTAACGTCCCCCCCGGAGACCCAGTACTTC	CASSLTSPPETQYF
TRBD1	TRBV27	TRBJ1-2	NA	TGTGCCAGCAGTCCTCGGGACAGGGCAATCCGAAACTATGGCTACACCTTC	CASSPRDRAIRNYGYTF
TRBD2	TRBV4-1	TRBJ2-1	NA	TGCGCCAGCAGCGAGCCGACTAGCTTCAATGAGCAGTTCTTC	CASSEPTSFNEQFF
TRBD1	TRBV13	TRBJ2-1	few	TGTGCCAGCAGAGACAGGGGTGGGAATGAGCAGTTCTTC	CASRDRGGNEQFF
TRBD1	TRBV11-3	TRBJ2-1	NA	TGTGCCAGCAGCTTAGTAACAGGGGAAGGGAATGAGCAGTTCTTC	CASSLVTGEGNEQFF
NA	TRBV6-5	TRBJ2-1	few	TGTGCCAGCAGTTACTCGTGGCCCTACAATGAGCAGTTCTTC	CASSYSWPYNEQFF
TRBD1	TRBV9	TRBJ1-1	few	TGTGCCAGCAGCCCCTTACAGGGGTTGGTCACTGAAGCTTTCTTT	CASSPLQGLVTEAFF
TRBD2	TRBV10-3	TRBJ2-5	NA	TGTGCCATCAGTGATTTCCCTAGCGGCCAAGAGACCCAGTACTTC	CAISDFPSGQETQYF
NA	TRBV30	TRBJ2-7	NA	TGTGCCTGGAGTTGGGGCGGGATCGGGCGAGGCGAGCAGTACTTC	CAWSWGGIGRGEQYF
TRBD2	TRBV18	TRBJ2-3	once	TGTGCCAGCTCTGCCAGGGATCGACTAGCGAGCACAGATACGCAGTATTTT	CASSARDRLASTDTQYF
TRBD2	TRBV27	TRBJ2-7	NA	TGTGCCAGCAGTTCTAGCGGGAGTTACGAGCAGTACTTC	CASSSSGSYEQYF
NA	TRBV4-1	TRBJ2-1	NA	TGCGCCAGCAGCCAAGGCCGGCGGGCGGGCTCCTACAATGAGCAGTTCTTC	CASSQGRRAGSYNEQFF
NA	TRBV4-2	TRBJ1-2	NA	TGTGCCAGCAGCCAAGATACCATGACGGGACTGGGCTATGGCTACACCTTC	CASSQDTMTGLGYGYTF
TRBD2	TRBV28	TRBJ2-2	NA	TGTGCCAGCAGCCGCCGCCAACTAGCGGGGGACACCGGGGAGCTGTTTTTT	CASSRRQLAGDTGELFF
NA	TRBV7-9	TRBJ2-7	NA	TGTGCCAGCAGCTCCGGACATACCTCCTACGAGCAGTACTTC	CASSSGHTSYEQYF
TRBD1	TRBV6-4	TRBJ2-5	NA	TGTGCCAGCAGTCAAATCGGGACAGGGAAGAAGGAGACCCAGTACTTC	CASSQIGTGKKETQYF
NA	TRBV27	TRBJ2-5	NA	TGTGCCAGCAGTTTACTCCTGTCGGGGGGCGGTGAAGGGACCCAGTACTTC	CASSLLLSGGGEGTQYF
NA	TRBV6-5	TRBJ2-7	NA	TGTGCCAGCAGCATGACAGCAAATACCTACGAGCAGTACTTC	CASSMTANTYEQYF
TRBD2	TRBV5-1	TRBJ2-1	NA	TGCGCCAGCAGCGCCGGGACTAGCGGGATAGATGAGCAGTTCTTC	CASSAGTSGIDEQFF
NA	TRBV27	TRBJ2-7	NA	TGTGCCAGCAGTTTGGCTTCGGGGTACGCGACTTCGTATTCCCACGAGCAGTACTTC	CASSLASGYATSYSHEQYF
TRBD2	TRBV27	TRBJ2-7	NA	TGTGCCAGCAGTTTCCGGGCTAGCGGGGGCGCGGACGAGCAGTACTTC	CASSFRASGGADEQYF
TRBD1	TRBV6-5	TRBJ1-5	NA	TGTGCCAGCAGAATTAACCAGGGGGCTGTTCAGCCCCAGCATTTT	CASRINQGAVQPQHF
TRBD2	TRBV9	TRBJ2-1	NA	TGTGCCAGCAGCTTCGGACTAGCGGGGACCTACAATGAGCAGTTCTTC	CASSFGLAGTYNEQFF
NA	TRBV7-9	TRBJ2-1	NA	TGTGCCAGCAGCCCGCAAACGGGACATAGATCCAATGAGCAGTTCTTC	CASSPQTGHRSNEQFF
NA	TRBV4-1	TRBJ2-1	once	TGCGCCAGCAGCCAAGAGATAACCGGGACTGGCTACAATGAGCAGTTCTTC	CASSQEITGTGYNEQFF
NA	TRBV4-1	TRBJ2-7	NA	TGCGCCAGCAGCCAAGCGCGAAGCTCCTACGAGCAGTACTTC	CASSQARSSYEQYF
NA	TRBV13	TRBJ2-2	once	TGTGCCAGCAGCTTATCCGGGAGTAGGTCGAACACCGGGGAGCTGTTTTTT	CASSLSGSRSNTGELFF